A single T cell receptor beta chain is shown here with its context. Its specificity is unknown. The data were taken from a study of shared clonotypes between healthy human individuals. Points from the study as a whole: Sharing of clonotypes among donors was expected to vary with sequencing depth. The small donor group covered limited genetic and exposure diversity. For sorted subsets, rarefaction showed incomplete sequencing despite large depth.

The CDR3 is 14 amino acids. Germline trimming cut 5 bases from V and 1 base from J; bases unmatched to any gene: 4. The germline gives CDR1 SNHLY, CDR2 FYNNEI. Method: immunoSEQ multiplex PCR; TCRdb's copy keeps in-frame clones and lacks some. The data show approximately 1.1 million clones, 70% to 80% seen once. This chain joins TRBV2 and TRBJ1-2; 7 nucleotides align to TRBD1. The sample taken for sequencing was memory CD4+ T cells from PBMCs. The subset here: CD45RA-negative fraction. The clonotype originates from a man aged 18 to 29 in good health. Some clones in this sample may be carry-over from other donors' samples. This CDR3 is CASSTNRGNYGYTF. CDR3 DNA sequence: TGTGCCAGCAGTACCAACAGGGGTAACTATGGCTACACCTTC.